Sequencing of this T cell receptor (beta chain) was carried out in a study of a mutant IDH1 vaccine in newly diagnosed glioma. Study as a whole: Eight vaccinations were given in weeks 1, 3, 5, 7, 11, 15, 19 and 23. Those enrolled had earlier been treated with radiotherapy, temozolomide, or both, mostly both. Study observations and caveats: The occurrence of vaccine-induced immune responses was seen in approximately 92% of patients.

TCRdb's table, derived via immunoSEQ multiplex PCR, lists solely in-frame clones and lacks some. The repertoire has just over 65,000 clones, approximately 87% of them found once; the top ten carry 10% to 15%. V was shortened by 4 bases and J by 1 base, with 13 bases between the two germline ends. CDR1 and CDR2 from the germline V gene are LGHNT and FRNRAP. The CDR3 runs 15 residues. As regards this clone: What it recognizes is unknown.

As to time point: week 23, last vaccination. Each vaccine dose was 300 ug of mutant IDH1 20-mer peptide, with topical imiquimod. The study enrolled donors with new WHO grade 3 or 4 IDH1-mutant, ATRX-lost astrocytomas. This receptor was obtained from a man aged 18 to 29 with glioma. This chain connects TRBV12-5 to TRBJ1-1; TRBD1 is a possible D gene (5 bases). The source was PBMCs, collected from a glioma patient whose treatment included an IDH1 peptide vaccine. CDR3 residues: CASGWGEGKNTEAFF. DNA for the CDR3: TGTGCTAGTGGTTGGGGGGAAGGTAAGAACACTGAAGCTTTCTTT.